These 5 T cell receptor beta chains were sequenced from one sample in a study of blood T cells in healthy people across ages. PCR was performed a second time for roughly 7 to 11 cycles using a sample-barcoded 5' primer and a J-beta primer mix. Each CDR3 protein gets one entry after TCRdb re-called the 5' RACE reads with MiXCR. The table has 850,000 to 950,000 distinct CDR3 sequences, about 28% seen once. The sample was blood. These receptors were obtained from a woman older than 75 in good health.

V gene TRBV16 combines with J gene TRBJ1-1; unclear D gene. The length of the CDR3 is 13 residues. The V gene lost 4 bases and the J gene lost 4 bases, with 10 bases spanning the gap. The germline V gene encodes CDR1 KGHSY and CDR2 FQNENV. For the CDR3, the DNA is TGTGCCAGCAGCCCTACCGTAGGCACTGAAGCTTTCTTT. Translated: CASSPTVGTEAFF.

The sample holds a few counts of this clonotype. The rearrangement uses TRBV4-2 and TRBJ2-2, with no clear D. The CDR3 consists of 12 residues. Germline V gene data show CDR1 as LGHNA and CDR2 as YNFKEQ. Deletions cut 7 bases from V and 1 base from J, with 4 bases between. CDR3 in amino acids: CASNGNTGELFF. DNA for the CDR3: TGTGCCAGCAATGGGAACACCGGGGAGCTGTTTTTT.

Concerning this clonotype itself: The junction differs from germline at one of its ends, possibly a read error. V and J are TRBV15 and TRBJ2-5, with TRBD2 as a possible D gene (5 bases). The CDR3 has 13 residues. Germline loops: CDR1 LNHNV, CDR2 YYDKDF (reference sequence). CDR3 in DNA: TGTGCCACCAGCAGGGACTCTCAAGAGGCCCAGTACTTC. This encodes CATSRDSQEAQYF.

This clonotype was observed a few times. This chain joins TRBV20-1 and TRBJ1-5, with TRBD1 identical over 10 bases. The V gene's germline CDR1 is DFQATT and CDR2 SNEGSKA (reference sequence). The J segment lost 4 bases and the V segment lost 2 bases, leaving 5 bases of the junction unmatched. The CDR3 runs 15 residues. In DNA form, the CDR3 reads TGCAGTGCTAGAAAACCGGGACAGGGGAATCAGCCCCAGCATTTT. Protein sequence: CSARKPGQGNQPQHF.

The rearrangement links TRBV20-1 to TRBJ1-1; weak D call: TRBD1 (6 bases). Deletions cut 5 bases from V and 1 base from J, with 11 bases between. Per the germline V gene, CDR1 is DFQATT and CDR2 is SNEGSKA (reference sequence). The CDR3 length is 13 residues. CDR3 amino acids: CSALRTENTEAFF. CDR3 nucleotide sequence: TGCAGTGCTCTGCGGACAGAGAACACTGAAGCTTTCTTT.